The entry below describes one T cell receptor (beta chain). What it recognizes is unknown. PCR was performed a second time for about 6 to 12 cycles using a sample-barcoded 5' primer and a J-beta primer mix. A template-switch adaptor that had 12 random nucleotides put a tag on each cDNA molecule. TCRdb reprocessed the 5' RACE reads via MiXCR and lists one record per CDR3 protein. The sample comprises about 650,000 distinct CDR3 sequences, about 30% of which are singletons, and just over 15% rests with the top ten. Healthy Caucasians from Russia aged roughly 6 to 95 served as donors. This entry belongs to a study of blood T cells in healthy people across ages. Study outcomes and limitations: PBMC samples, being unsorted, prevented any conclusive comparison of naive and antigen-experienced cells. Roughly linear declines in TCR beta diversity per million T cells occurred with age.

V shed 1 base and J shed 0 bases, with 13 bases lying between them. Germline V lookup: CDR1 SGHTA, CDR2 FQGTGA. There are 18 residues in the CDR3. The chain combines TRBV7-3 with TRBJ1-6; D is perhaps TRBD1 (5 bases). The sequence was obtained from a woman at least 80 years old in good health. Material: blood. The CDR3: CASSLIGRQPSYNSPLHF. The CDR3 nucleotides read TGTGCCAGCAGCTTAATAGGTCGACAGCCCTCCTATAATTCACCCCTCCACTTT.